The 8 T cell receptor beta chains presented below share a single source sample, sequenced in a study of naive and memory T cell subsets. An equimolar mix of two oligonucleotides served as the beta constant-region primer for TRBC1 and TRBC2. In TCRdb, the UMI-ligation and nested PCR reads were re-called with MiXCR into one record per CDR3 protein. The table lists tens of thousands of distinct CDR3 sequences, about an eighth of them singletons. Sequencing was done on a sample of effector memory CD4+ T cells from blood. Subset here: effector memory, CD45RA- CD27-. The origin of the receptors is a human donor in good health.

This clonotype was recorded a few times. This sequence joins TRBV4-1 and TRBJ2-3; D is undetermined. Germline CDR1 MGHRA, CDR2 YSYEKL. This CDR3 has 13 amino acids. Trimming removed 2 bases at V and 4 bases at J, with 7 bases between. Here the CDR3 DNA reads TGCGCCAGCAGCCAACGGCCATCAGATACGCAGTATTTT. Translated, it gives CASSQRPSDTQYF.

The chain uses TRBV21-1 and TRBJ2-1; the table's D call, TRBD2, was not checked against the DNA. TRBV21-1 is a known pseudogene. CDR3 size: 17 residues. The CDR3 is CASSFLAGGHTYNEQFF. The CDR3 region has the DNA TGTGCCAGCAGCTTTCTAGCGGGAGGCCATACCTACAATGAGCAGTTCTTC.

The J gene is TRBJ2-5, the V gene TRBV5-4; TRBD1 or TRBD2 may be the D gene (6 bases each). The CDR3 is 15 residues long. V lost 3 bases, J lost 7 bases, and 19 bases lay in between. Germline V gene sequence: CDR1 SGHNT, CDR2 YYREEE (reference sequence). CDR3 amino acids: CASSSSLGGLGTQYF. The CDR3 DNA sequence: TGTGCCAGCAGCTCAAGTCTGGGGGGCCTGGGGACCCAGTACTTC.

CDR3 sequence reads: CASTERGWSEQYF. The CDR3 DNA is TGTGCCAGCACTGAGAGGGGATGGAGTGAGCAGTACTTC. This chain connects TRBV6-1 to TRBJ2-7; D is tentatively TRBD1 or TRBD2 (5 bases each). The CDR3 sequence is 13 residues long. Looked up from germline, CDR1 is MNHNS and CDR2 is SASEGT. V was shortened by 7 bases and J by 7 bases, with 17 bases between the two germline ends.

This clonotype was detected many times. The rearrangement links TRBV5-1 to TRBJ2-6; either TRBD1 or TRBD2 may supply D (5 bases each). CDR1 is SGHRS, CDR2 YFSETQ, per germline. This CDR3 comprises 16 residues. With 0 bases removed from V and 0 bases from J, the gap between germline ends came to 7 bases. The chain's CDR3 is CASSLVGTSGANVLTF. The CDR3 nucleotides are TGCGCCAGCAGCTTGGTAGGGACCTCTGGGGCCAACGTCCTGACTTTC.

This clonotype has just a few counts. The CDR3 DNA reads as TGTGCCAGCAGCTTCGGACAGGGCTACGAGCAGTACTTC. Its translation: CASSFGQGYEQYF. V and J are TRBV13 and TRBJ2-7; TRBD1 agrees at 8 bases. V gave up 3 bases and J gave up 3 bases; unmatched junction bases: 1. Germline loops: CDR1 PRHDT, CDR2 FYEKMQ (reference sequence). The CDR3 contains 13 residues.

This clonotype was counted at least ten times. This chain uses TRBV20-1 with TRBJ2-3, with TRBD2 matching over 14 bases. Trimming removed 6 bases from V and 3 bases from J; junction bases left unmatched: 5. The CDR3 contains 15 residues. The germline gives CDR1 DFQATT, CDR2 SNEGSKA (reference sequence). The chain's CDR3 is CSAQRTSGRTDTQYF. The CDR3 DNA reads as TGCAGTGCCCAAAGGACTAGCGGGAGGACAGATACGCAGTATTTT.

This chain uses TRBV7-8 with TRBJ2-1; tentatively, D is TRBD1 or TRBD2 (5 bases each). V was clipped by 2 bases and J by 1 base, with 6 bases between them. Germline V gives CDR1 SGHVS, CDR2 FQNEAQ. CDR3 size: 14 residues. CDR3 bases: TGTGCCAGCAGCTTATGGGGGTCCTACAATGAGCAGTTCTTC. It specifies CASSLWGSYNEQFF.